These 21 T cell receptor beta chains came from one sample sequenced in a study of beta chain features in type 1 diabetes. Every isolated RNA sample was fully reverse transcribed, so sequencing captured expressed TCRB transcripts. Clones were sequenced by immunoSEQ multiplex PCR, and TCRdb holds only the in-frame ones, with some missing. Among about 130,000 clones listed, roughly a tenth were seen once. Material for sequencing was central memory CD4+ T cells from blood. These receptors all stem from a man aged 18 to 30 in good health.

Only a few counts were recorded for this clone. The chain is built from TRBV19 and TRBJ2-2; D might be TRBD1 (6 bases). This CDR3 has 16 residues. Germline V gives CDR1 LNHDA, CDR2 SQIVND (reference sequence). With 5 bases removed from V and 2 bases from J, the gap between germline ends came to 15 bases. The CDR3 spells CASSSPGTLNTGELFF. As DNA, the CDR3 is TGTGCCAGTAGTTCCCCCGGGACACTTAACACCGGGGAGCTGTTTTTT.

This clone was seen ten or more times. The rearrangement uses TRBV7-2 and TRBJ2-6; tentative D call: TRBD2 (6 bases). Per germline, CDR1 SGHTA and CDR2 FQGNSA. This CDR3 is built from 14 residues. The CDR3 sequence: CGGETISGANVLTF. DNA of the CDR3: TGTGGGGGGGAGACTATCTCTGGGGCCAACGTCCTGACTTTC.

This clone was counted between two and nine times. The genes are TRBV5-8 and TRBJ2-5; TRBD1 matches 8 bases. V lost 0 bases, J lost 5 bases, and 9 bases stayed unmatched. Germline loops: CDR1 SGHTS, CDR2 YDEGEE. The length of the CDR3 is 16 residues. The CDR3 DNA sequence: TGTGCCAGCAGCTTGGCACCGGGACAGGCACGCGAGACCCAGTACTTC. It encodes CASSLAPGQARETQYF.

Worth noting for this clone: The sample contains more than one DNA sequence encoding this CDR3. This chain links TRBV27 with TRBJ1-6; D gene uncertain. V gave up 4 bases and J gave up 5 bases, with 3 bases separating them. Germline V gives CDR1 MNHEY, CDR2 SMNVEV (reference sequence). This CDR3 is built from 12 residues. This chain's CDR3 is CASSSNNSPLHF. The CDR3 region has the DNA TGTGCCAGCAGTTCCAATAATTCACCCCTCCACTTT.

This clone has only a few counts. The V call is TRBV2, the J call TRBJ2-3; 10 nucleotides match TRBD2. Trimming took 7 bases from V and 2 from J; bases not matched to a gene: 3. Germline CDR1 is SNHLY and CDR2 is FYNNEI. The CDR3 consists of 14 residues. CDR3 amino acids: CASISGGVTDTQYF. In DNA, the CDR3 is TGTGCCAGCATAAGCGGGGGGGTCACAGATACGCAGTATTTT.

Only a few counts were recorded for this clone. V usage is TRBV30 and J usage is TRBJ2-1, with TRBD2 matching 8 bases. Germline V gene sequence: CDR1 GTSNPN, CDR2 SVGIG (reference sequence). The CDR3 loop spans 15 amino acids. V shed 0 bases, J shed 6 bases, and the junction held 7 bases outside the gene matches. In DNA form, the CDR3 reads TGTGCCTGGAGTGTATTGGGACTAGGGCCCAATGAGCAGTTCTTC. This codes for CAWSVLGLGPNEQFF. Complete variable domain (other parts from reference TRBV30 and TRBJ2-1): SQTIHQWPATLVQPVGSPLSLECTVEGTSNPNLYWYRQAAGRGLQLLFYSVGIGQISSEVPQNLSASRPQDRQFILSSKKLLLSDSGFYLCAWSVLGLGPNEQFFGPGTRLTVL.

The chain combines TRBV7-6 with TRBJ2-5; tentatively, D is TRBD2 (5 bases). V lost 5 bases and J 7 bases, leaving 14 bases between the germline ends. CDR3 size: 13 residues. CDR1 SGHVS and CDR2 FNYEAQ come from the germline V gene. For the CDR3, the DNA is TGTGCCAGCAGCCTTACTAGTGAGGGGACCCAGTACTTC. The encoded protein is CASSLTSEGTQYF.

Only a few counts were recorded for this clone. The chain has TRBV7-2 and TRBJ1-2; D remains ambiguous. With 4 bases removed from V and 3 bases from J, the gap between germline ends came to 15 bases. The V gene's germline CDR1 is SGHTA and CDR2 FQGNSA. The CDR3 spans 15 residues. The CDR3 DNA reads as TGTGCCAGCAGCTGGAACGACCGGAGAGACTATGGCTACACCTTC. Protein product: CASSWNDRRDYGYTF.

This clone was observed a few times. The chain carries TRBV4-1 and TRBJ2-1; 9 bases agree with TRBD2. Germline V gene lookup returns CDR1 MGHRA and CDR2 YSYEKL. The CDR3 totals 17 residues. The trim removed 0 bases at V and 8 bases at J, leaving 11 bases unmatched. The CDR3 DNA reads as TGCGCCAGCAGCCAAGATCAGTGGGGCGGGGGGGTTGATGAGCAGTTCTTC. Amino acid sequence: CASSQDQWGGGVDEQFF.

The V call is TRBV7-6, the J call TRBJ2-1; D perhaps matches TRBD1 (5 bases). Between the trimmed V and J ends, which lost 5 bases and 6 bases, there was a span of 17 bases. This CDR3 is built from 15 residues. Germline CDR1 and CDR2: SGHVS and FNYEAQ. CDR3 nucleotides: TGTGCCAGCAGCCCGAAGGGGAATTGGGGCAATGAGCAGTTCTTC. It codes for CASSPKGNWGNEQFF.

This clone was observed a handful of times. The chain is built from TRBV11-2 and TRBJ2-7; 10 nucleotides agree with TRBD1. Germline V gene data show CDR1 as SGHAT and CDR2 as FQNNGV. The length of the CDR3 is 17 residues. V trimming: 5 bases; J trimming: 3 bases; junction bases outside the gene matches: 13. The CDR3 here is CASSLQYGTGEGYEQYF. The CDR3 bases are TGTGCCAGCAGCCTCCAATATGGGACAGGGGAGGGCTACGAGCAGTACTTC.

This clone was counted ten times or more. The chain carries TRBV30 and TRBJ1-5; D is uncertain. The CDR3 is made up of 14 amino acids. Trimming pared 2 bases from V and 6 bases from J, leaving 14 bases between. Germline CDR1 reads GTSNPN; CDR2 reads SVGIG (reference sequence). As DNA, the CDR3 is TGTGCCTGGAGTCCGGACTTGCTAGGTCAGCCCCAGCATTTT. This encodes CAWSPDLLGQPQHF.

This clone turned up a few times. V and J are TRBV2 and TRBJ1-1; D remains unclear. CDR1 SNHLY and CDR2 FYNNEI come from the germline V gene. Trimming stripped 5 bases from V and 3 bases from J, with 10 bases between. CDR3 length: 13 residues. The CDR3 DNA is TGTGCCAGCAGTTCGGCCGGGTACACTGAAGCTTTCTTT. Its protein is CASSSAGYTEAFF.

This clone was counted only a few times. This chain connects TRBV14 to TRBJ2-5, with D possibly matching TRBD1 (5 bases). Trimming stripped 4 bases from V and 2 bases from J, with 11 bases between. This CDR3 is built from 14 residues. Germline V gene lookup returns CDR1 SGHDN and CDR2 FVKESK. The chain's CDR3 is CASSRQNSQETQYF. DNA of the CDR3: TGTGCCAGCAGCCGACAGAACTCACAAGAGACCCAGTACTTC.

This clone was found a few times. The chain is built from TRBV5-4 and TRBJ1-6; 9 nucleotides line up with TRBD1. This CDR3 comprises 14 residues. The germline V gene encodes CDR1 SGHNT and CDR2 YYREEE (reference sequence). With V trimmed by 4 bases and J by 10 bases, 6 bases remained unmatched. CDR3 sequence: CASSQGQGDSPLHF. Here the CDR3 DNA reads TGTGCCAGCAGCCAGGGACAGGGAGACTCACCCCTCCACTTT.

This clone turned up a few times. The V and J genes are TRBV6-5 and TRBJ2-7, with D perhaps TRBD2 (5 bases). The V and J ends lost 2 bases and 6 bases respectively, with 11 bases between them. The CDR3 runs to 13 residues. Germline assignment: CDR1 MNHEY and CDR2 SVGAGI. The CDR3 DNA reads as TGTGCCAGCAGTTACGGGAAAGAGGGCGAGCAGTACTTC. Translation gives CASSYGKEGEQYF.

J is TRBJ2-7 and V is TRBV7-8; TRBD1 aligns across 7 bases. The germline V gene has CDR1 SGHVS and CDR2 FQNEAQ. Trimming at V came to 6 bases and at J to 2 bases, leaving 7 bases not matched to a gene. The CDR3 is made up of 14 amino acids. The CDR3 sequence is CASRSTGAPYEQYF. The CDR3 DNA follows: TGTGCCAGCAGGTCCACAGGGGCCCCCTACGAGCAGTACTTC.

The chain is built from TRBV5-1 and TRBJ2-7; 9 bases align to TRBD1. V was pared by 7 bases and J by 5 bases, with 7 bases of the junction left unmatched. The CDR3 is 13 residues long. In germline, CDR1 is SGHRS, CDR2 YFSETQ. CDR3 protein: CASGAQGAHEQYF. The CDR3 DNA reads as TGCGCCAGCGGGGCACAGGGGGCCCACGAGCAGTACTTC.

CDR3 DNA: TGCGCCAGCAGCTTGTTAGCGGGGGGACCAACCAATGAGCAGTTCTTC. Translation gives CASSLLAGGPTNEQFF. The chain is built from TRBV5-1 and TRBJ2-1, with 10 positions matching TRBD2. From germline, CDR1 is SGHRS and CDR2 YFSETQ. The trim removed 1 base at V and 6 bases at J, leaving 7 bases unmatched. CDR3 length: 16 residues.

The sample holds a few counts of this clone. This chain links TRBV30 with TRBJ1-4; TRBD1 agrees at 7 bases. The CDR3 length is 12 residues. The trim removed 4 bases at V and 7 bases at J, leaving 3 bases unmatched. Germline lookup yields CDR1 GTSNPN and CDR2 SVGIG (reference sequence). The CDR3 loop is CAWTGDSEKLFF. CDR3 DNA: TGTGCCTGGACCGGGGACAGTGAAAAACTGTTTTTT. Full variable domain (remainder filled in from reference TRBV30 and TRBJ1-4): SQTIHQWPATLVQPVGSPLSLECTVEGTSNPNLYWYRQAAGRGLQLLFYSVGIGQISSEVPQNLSASRPQDRQFILSSKKLLLSDSGFYLCAWTGDSEKLFFGSGTQLSVL.

The rearrangement links TRBV5-4 to TRBJ2-5; TRBD2 agrees at 13 bases. The ends lost 2 bases at V and 3 bases at J; junction bases unmatched: 4. Germline V gene lookup returns CDR1 SGHNT and CDR2 YYREEE (reference sequence). The CDR3 spans 16 residues. The CDR3 protein is CASSFRLAGGKETQYF. Written as DNA, the CDR3 is TGTGCCAGCAGCTTTCGACTAGCGGGGGGCAAAGAGACCCAGTACTTC.